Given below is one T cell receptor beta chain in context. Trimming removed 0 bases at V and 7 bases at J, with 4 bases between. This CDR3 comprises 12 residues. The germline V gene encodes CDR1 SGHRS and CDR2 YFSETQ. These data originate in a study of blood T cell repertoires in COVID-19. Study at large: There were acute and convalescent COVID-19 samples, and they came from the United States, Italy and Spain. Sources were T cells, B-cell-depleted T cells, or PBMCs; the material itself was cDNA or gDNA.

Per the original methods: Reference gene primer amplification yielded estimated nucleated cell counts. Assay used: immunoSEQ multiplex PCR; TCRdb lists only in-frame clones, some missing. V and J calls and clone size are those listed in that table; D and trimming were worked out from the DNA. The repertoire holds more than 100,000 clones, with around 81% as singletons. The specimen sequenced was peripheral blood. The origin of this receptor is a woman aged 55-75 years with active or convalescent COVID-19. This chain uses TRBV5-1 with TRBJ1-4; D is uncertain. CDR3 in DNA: TGCGCCAGCAGCTTGGATCGTGAAAAACTGTTTTTT. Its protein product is CASSLDREKLFF.